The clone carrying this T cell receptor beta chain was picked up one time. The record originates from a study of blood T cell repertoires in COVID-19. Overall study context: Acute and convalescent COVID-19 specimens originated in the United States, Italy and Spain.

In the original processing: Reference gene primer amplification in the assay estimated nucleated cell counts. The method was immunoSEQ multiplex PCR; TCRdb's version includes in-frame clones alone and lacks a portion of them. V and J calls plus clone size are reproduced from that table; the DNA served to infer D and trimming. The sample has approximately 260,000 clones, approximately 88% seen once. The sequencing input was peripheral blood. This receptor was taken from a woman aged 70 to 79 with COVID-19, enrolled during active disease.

The DNA of the CDR3 is TGTGCCACCAGTGATGGATCAACTAGCGTTCACACAGATACGCAGTATTTT. It translates to CATSDGSTSVHTDTQYF. The rearrangement joins TRBV24-1 to TRBJ2-3, with 7 bases fitting TRBD2. In germline, CDR1 is KGHDR, CDR2 SFDVKD. The V and J ends lost 3 bases and 2 bases, in that order; junction bases with no gene match: 10. The CDR3 runs 17 residues.